The following is a T cell receptor (beta chain) sequence with its context. Antigen unknown. Germline V gene lookup returns CDR1 SGHAT and CDR2 FQDESV (reference sequence). This CDR3 has 20 residues. The V segment lost 0 bases and the J segment 1 base; nucleotides outside the gene matches: 15. The sample is drawn from a study of identical twins. Unique molecular identifiers were present on cDNA, and template switching added a universal primer site. Using its own MiXCR run on the 5' RACE reads, TCRdb lists one record per CDR3 protein. The data show some 560,000 distinct CDR3 sequences, roughly 9.9% seen once. Notes on the study in general: Fewer insertions were carried by abundant cord blood beta clonotypes, but none was seen in memory repertoires.

These sequences were also reported in another study, on yellow fever vaccine responses in identical twins.

This clonotype originated in a woman aged 18-29 years in good health. The sample was PBMCs. The chain combines TRBV11-1 with TRBJ2-3; the match to TRBD2 covers 8 bases. This CDR3 reads CASSLAGRGLIAGRTDTQYF. CDR3 nucleotide sequence: TGTGCCAGCAGCTTAGCTGGCAGGGGTCTGATAGCGGGGCGCACAGATACGCAGTATTTT.